This T cell receptor beta chain appears in the sequencing data of a study of monozygotic twins with inflammatory bowel disease. Study-level findings and limits: A distinction between different T cell subtypes was not possible. IBD patients had lower TCRbeta diversity (inverse Simpson) than healthy co-twins.

UMIs that included a 6-nucleotide sample barcode were added by template switching, which took place during cDNA synthesis. TCRdb derives one entry per CDR3 protein from the 5' RACE reads, leaving out DNA. The table for this sample gives 150,000 to 200,000 distinct CDR3 sequences. Collection yielded roughly 2.5 ml of blood per donor. Comments on this clonotype: The antigen is undetermined.

This CDR3 region has 14 residues. Germline V gives CDR1 MNHEY, CDR2 SVGAGI. The origin of this receptor is a human donor with ulcerative colitis or Crohn's disease, or a healthy co-twin of an affected twin (not recorded which). The material sequenced was blood. The chain employs TRBV6-5 and TRBJ2-5; TCRdb selects TRBD2, and the lack of DNA leaves this call unchecked. The chain's CDR3 is CASSLGLQQETQYF.